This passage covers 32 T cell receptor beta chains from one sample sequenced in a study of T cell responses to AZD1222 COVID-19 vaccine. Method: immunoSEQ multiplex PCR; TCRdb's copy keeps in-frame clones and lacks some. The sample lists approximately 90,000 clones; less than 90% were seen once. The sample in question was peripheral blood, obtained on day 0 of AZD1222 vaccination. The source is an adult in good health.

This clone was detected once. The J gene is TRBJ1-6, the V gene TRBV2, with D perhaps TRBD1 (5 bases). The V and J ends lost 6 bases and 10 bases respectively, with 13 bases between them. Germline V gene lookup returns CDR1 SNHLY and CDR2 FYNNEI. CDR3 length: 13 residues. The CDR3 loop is CASSGTPESPLHF. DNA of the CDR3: TGTGCCAGCAGCGGGACCCCGGAGTCACCCCTCCACTTT. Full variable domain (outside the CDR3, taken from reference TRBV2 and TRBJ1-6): EPEVTQTPSHQVTQMGQEVILRCVPISNHLYFYWYRQILGQKVEFLVSFYNNEISEKSEIFDDQFSVERPDGSNFTLKIRSTKLEDSAMYFCASSGTPESPLHFGNGTRLTVT.

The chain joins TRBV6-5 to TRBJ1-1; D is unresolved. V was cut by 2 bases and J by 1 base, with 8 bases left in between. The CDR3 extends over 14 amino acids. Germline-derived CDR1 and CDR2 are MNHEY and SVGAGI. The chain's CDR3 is CASSYESQNTEAFF. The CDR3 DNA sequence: TGTGCCAGCAGTTACGAGTCACAGAACACTGAAGCTTTCTTT.

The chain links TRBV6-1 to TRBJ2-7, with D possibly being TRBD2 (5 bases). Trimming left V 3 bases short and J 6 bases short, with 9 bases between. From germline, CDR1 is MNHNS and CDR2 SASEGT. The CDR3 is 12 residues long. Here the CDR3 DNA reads TGTGCCAGCAGTGAGGCCGGAGGCGAGCAGTACTTC. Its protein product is CASSEAGGEQYF.

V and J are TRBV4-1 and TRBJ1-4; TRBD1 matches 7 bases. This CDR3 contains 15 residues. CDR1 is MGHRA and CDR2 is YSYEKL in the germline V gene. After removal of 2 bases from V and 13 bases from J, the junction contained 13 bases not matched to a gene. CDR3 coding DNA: TGCGCCAGCAGCCAATTAAACACAGGGGTGTTCGGACTGTTTTTT. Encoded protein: CASSQLNTGVFGLFF.

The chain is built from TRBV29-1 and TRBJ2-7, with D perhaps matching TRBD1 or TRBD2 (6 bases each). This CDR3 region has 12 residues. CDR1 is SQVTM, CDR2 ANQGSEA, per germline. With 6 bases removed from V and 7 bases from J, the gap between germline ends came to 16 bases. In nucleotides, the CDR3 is TGCAGCGTGGCAACCGGGGGCCAGGAGCAGTACTTC. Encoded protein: CSVATGGQEQYF.

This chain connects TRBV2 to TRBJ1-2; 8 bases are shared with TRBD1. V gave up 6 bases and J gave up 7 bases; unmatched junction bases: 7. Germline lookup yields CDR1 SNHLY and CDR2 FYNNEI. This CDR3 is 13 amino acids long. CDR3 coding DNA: TGTGCCAGCAGGGGAGACAGGGGCGGTGGCTACACCTTC. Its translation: CASRGDRGGGYTF.

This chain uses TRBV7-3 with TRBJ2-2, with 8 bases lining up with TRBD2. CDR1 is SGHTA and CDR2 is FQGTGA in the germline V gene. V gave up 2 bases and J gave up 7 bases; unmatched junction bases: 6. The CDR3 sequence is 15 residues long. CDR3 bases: TGTGCCAGCAGCTTACGGGGGGGATCCAACGGGGAGCTGTTTTTT. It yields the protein CASSLRGGSNGELFF.

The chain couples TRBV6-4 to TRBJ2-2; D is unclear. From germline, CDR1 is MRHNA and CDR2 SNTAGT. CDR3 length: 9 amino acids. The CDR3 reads CPGGGELFF. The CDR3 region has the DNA TGTCCCGGCGGCGGGGAGCTGTTTTTT.

The CDR3 protein is CASSFGLNTEAFF. The CDR3 DNA reads as TGTGCCAGCAGCTTTGGCCTGAACACTGAAGCTTTCTTT. The rearrangement joins TRBV5-4 to TRBJ1-1; D unclear. V gave up 2 bases and J gave up 0 bases, with 5 bases separating them. The CDR3 runs 13 residues. Germline CDR1 and CDR2: SGHNT and YYREEE (reference sequence).

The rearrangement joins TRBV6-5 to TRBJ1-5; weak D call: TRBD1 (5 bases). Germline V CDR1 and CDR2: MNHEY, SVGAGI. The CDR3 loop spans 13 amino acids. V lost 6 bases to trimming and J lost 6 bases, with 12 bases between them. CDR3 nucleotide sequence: TGTGCCAGCAGAGGCAGGGAGGGTCAGCCCCAGCATTTT. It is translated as CASRGREGQPQHF.

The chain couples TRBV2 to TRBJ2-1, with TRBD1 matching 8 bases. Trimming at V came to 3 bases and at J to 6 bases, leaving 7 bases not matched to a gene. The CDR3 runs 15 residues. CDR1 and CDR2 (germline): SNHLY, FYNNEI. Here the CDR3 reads CASSEETGGLNEQFF. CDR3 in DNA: TGTGCCAGCAGTGAGGAAACAGGGGGTCTCAATGAGCAGTTCTTC.

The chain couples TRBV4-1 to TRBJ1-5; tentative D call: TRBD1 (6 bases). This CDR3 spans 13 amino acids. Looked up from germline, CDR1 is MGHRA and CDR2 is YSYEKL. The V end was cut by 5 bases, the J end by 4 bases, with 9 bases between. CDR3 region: CASSKGQNQPQHF. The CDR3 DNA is TGCGCCAGCAGCAAGGGACAAAATCAGCCCCAGCATTTT.

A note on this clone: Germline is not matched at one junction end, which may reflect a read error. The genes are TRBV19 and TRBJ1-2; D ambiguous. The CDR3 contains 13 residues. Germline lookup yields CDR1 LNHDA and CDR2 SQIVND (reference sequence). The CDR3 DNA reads TGTGCCAGCCGTAAGACGGTTACCTATAGCTACACCTTC. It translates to CASRKTVTYSYTF.

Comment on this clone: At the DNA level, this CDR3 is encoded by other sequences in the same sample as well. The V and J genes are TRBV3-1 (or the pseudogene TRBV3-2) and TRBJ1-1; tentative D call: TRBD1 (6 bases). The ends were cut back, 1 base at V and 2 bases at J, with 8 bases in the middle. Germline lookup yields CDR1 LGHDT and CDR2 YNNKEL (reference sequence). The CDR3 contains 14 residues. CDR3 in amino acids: CASSQVQGNTEAFF. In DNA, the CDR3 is TGTGCCAGCAGCCAAGTACAGGGAAACACTGAAGCTTTCTTT.

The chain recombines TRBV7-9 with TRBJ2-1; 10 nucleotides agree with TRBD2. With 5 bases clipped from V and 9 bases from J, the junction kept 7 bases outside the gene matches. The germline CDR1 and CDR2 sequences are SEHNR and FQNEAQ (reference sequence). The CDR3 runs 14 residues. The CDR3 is CASSPTAGGLEQFF. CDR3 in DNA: TGTGCCAGCAGCCCGACAGCGGGGGGGCTTGAGCAGTTCTTC.

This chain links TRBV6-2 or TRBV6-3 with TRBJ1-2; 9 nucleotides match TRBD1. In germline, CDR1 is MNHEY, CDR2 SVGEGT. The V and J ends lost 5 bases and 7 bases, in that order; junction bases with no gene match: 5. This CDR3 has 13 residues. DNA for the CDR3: TGTGCCAGCAGTCCGGGACAGGGACGTGGCTACACCTTC. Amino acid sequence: CASSPGQGRGYTF.

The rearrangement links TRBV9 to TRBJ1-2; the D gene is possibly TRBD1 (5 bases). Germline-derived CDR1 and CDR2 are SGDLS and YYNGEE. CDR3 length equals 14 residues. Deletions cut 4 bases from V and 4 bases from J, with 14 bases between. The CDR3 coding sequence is TGTGCCAGCAGCCTAGAAGGGGACGTCTATGGCTACACCTTC. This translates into CASSLEGDVYGYTF.

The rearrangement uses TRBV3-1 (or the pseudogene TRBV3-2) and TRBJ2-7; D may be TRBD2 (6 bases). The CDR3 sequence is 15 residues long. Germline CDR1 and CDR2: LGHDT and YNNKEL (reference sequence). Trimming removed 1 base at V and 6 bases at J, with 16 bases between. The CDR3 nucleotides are TGTGCCAGCAGCCAAGTTTCTAGCGACCGGGGCGAGCAGTACTTC. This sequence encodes CASSQVSSDRGEQYF.

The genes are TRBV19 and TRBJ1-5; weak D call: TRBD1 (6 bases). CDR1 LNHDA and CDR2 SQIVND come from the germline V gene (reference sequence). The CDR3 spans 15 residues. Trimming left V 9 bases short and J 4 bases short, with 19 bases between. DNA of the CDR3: TGTGCCAGCAACCAACAGGGTTTAGGAAATCAGCCCCAGCATTTT. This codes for CASNQQGLGNQPQHF.

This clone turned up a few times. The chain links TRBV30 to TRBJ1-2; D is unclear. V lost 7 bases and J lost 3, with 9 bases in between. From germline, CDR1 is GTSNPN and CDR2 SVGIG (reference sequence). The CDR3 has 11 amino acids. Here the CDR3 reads CASGVDYGYTF. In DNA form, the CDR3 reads TGTGCCTCCGGAGTGGACTATGGCTACACCTTC.

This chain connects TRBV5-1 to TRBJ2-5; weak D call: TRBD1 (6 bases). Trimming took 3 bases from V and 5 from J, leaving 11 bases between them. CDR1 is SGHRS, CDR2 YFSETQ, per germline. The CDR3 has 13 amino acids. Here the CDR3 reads CASSSQGGETQYF. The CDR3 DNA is TGCGCCAGCAGCTCACAGGGCGGGGAGACCCAGTACTTC.

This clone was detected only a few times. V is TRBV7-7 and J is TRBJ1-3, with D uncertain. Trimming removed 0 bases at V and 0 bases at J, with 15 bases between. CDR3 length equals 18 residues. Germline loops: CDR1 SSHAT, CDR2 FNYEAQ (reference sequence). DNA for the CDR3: TGTGCCAGCAGCTTAGCGACAATGCGGTTACCCTCTGGAAACACCATATATTTT. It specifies CASSLATMRLPSGNTIYF.

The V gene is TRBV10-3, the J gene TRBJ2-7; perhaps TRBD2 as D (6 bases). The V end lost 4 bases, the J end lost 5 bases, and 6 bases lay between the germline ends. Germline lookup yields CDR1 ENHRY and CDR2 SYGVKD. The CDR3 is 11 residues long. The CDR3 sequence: CAISGGDEQYF. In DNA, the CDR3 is TGTGCCATCAGTGGGGGGGACGAGCAGTACTTC.

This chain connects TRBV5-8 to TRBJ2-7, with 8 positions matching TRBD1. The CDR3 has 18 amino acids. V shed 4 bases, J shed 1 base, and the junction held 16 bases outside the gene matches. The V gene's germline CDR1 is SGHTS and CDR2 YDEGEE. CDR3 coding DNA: TGTGCCAGCAGCCAGTTCATTAGGACAGGGAAACAATCCTACGAGCAGTACTTC. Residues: CASSQFIRTGKQSYEQYF.

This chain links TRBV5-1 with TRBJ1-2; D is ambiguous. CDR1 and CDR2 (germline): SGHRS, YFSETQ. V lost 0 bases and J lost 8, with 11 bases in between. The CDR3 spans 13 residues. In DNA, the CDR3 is TGCGCCAGCAGCTTGGACCCTACTATGGGCTACACCTTC. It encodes CASSLDPTMGYTF. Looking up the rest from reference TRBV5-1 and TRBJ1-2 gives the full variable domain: KAGVTQTPRYLIKTRGQQVTLSCSPISGHRSVSWYQQTPGQGLQFLFEYFSETQRNKGNFPGRFSGRQFSNSRSEMNVSTLELGDSALYLCASSLDPTMGYTFGSGTRLTVV.

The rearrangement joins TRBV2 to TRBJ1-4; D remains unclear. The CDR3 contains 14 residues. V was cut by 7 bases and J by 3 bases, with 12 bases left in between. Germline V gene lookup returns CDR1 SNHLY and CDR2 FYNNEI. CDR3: CASTRATSNEKLFF. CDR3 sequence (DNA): TGTGCCAGCACTAGAGCGACCTCTAATGAAAAACTGTTTTTT.

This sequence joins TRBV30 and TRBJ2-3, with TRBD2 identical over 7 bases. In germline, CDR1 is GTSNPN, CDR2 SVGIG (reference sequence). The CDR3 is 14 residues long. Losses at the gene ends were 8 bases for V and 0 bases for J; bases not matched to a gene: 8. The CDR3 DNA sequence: TGTGCCCGCGGGGGTCCGTCTAGCACAGATACGCAGTATTTT. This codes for CARGGPSSTDTQYF.

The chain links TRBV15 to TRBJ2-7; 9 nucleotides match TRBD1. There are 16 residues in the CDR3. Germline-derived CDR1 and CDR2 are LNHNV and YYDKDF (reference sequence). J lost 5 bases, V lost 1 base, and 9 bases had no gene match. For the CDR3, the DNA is TGTGCCACCAGCAGAGGGAGGGGACAGGGCGCGGACGAGCAGTACTTC. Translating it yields CATSRGRGQGADEQYF. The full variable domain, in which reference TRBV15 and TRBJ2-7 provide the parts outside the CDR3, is DAMVIQNPRYQVTQFGKPVTLSCSQTLNHNVMYWYQQKSSQAPKLLFHYYDKDFNNEADTPDNFQSRRPNTSFCFLDIRSPGLGDTAMYLCATSRGRGQGADEQYFGPGTRLTVT.

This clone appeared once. As DNA, the CDR3 is TGTGCCAGCAGCTTGGTCGTCGGACCGAGCACTGAAGCTTTCTTT. It translates to CASSLVVGPSTEAFF. The chain has TRBV11-2 and TRBJ1-1; no definite D call. Germline CDR1 and CDR2: SGHAT and FQNNGV. This CDR3 spans 15 amino acids. V was cut by 3 bases and J by 4 bases, with 15 bases left in between.

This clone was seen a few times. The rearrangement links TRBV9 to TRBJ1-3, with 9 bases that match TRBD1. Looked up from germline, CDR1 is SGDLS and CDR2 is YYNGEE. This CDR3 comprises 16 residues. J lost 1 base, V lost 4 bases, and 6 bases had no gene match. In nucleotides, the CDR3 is TGTGCCAGCAGCACACAACAGGGGGCGTCTGGAAACACCATATATTTT. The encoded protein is CASSTQQGASGNTIYF.

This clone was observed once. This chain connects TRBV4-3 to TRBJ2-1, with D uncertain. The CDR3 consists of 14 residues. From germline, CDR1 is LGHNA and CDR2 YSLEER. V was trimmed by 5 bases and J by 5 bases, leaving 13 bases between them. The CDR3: CASSYGELDNEQFF. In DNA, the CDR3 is TGCGCCAGCAGCTATGGAGAATTGGACAATGAGCAGTTCTTC.

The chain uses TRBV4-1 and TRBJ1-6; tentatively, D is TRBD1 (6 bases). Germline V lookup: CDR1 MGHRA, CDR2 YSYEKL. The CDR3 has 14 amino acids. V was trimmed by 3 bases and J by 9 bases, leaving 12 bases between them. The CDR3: CASSHGIGGSPLHF. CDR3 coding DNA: TGCGCCAGCAGCCATGGGATAGGGGGTTCACCCCTCCACTTT.